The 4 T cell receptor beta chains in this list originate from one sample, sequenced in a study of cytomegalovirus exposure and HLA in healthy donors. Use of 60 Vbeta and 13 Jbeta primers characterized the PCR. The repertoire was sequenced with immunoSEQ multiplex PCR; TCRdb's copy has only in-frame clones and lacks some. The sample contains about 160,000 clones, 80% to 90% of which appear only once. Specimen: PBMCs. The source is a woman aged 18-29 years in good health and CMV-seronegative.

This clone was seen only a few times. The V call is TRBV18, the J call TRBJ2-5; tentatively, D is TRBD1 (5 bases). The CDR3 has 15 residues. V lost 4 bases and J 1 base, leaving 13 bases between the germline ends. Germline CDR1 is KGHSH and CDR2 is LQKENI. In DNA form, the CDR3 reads TGTGCCAGCTCACAAACCCGACAGACCCAAGAGACCCAGTACTTC. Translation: CASSQTRQTQETQYF.

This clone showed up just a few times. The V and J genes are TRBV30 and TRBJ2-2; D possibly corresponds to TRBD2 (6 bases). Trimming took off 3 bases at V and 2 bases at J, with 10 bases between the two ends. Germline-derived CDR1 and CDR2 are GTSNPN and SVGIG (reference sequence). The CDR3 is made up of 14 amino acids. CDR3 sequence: CAWRRESNTGELFF. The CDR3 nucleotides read TGTGCCTGGAGACGGGAGTCAAACACCGGGGAGCTGTTTTTT.

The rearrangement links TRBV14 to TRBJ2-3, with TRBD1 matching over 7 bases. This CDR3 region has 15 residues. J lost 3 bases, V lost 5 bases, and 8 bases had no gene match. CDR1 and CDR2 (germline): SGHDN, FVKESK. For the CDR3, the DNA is TGTGCCAGCAGCGATAAAGGGGGCTGGACAGATACGCAGTATTTT. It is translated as CASSDKGGWTDTQYF.

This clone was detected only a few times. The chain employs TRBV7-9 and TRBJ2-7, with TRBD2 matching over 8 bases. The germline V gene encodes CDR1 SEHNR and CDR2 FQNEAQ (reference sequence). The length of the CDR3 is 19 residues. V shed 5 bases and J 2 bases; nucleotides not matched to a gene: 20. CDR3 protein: CASSHIPVGLAGTAYEQYF. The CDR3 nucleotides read TGTGCCAGCAGCCACATCCCGGTGGGGTTAGCGGGAACCGCCTACGAGCAGTACTTC.